Below, 12 T cell receptor beta chains from the same sample are listed, as sequenced in a study of T cell responses to AZD1222 COVID-19 vaccine. Data came from immunoSEQ multiplex PCR; TCRdb stores just in-frame clones and leaves some out. This sample has roughly 130,000 clones, with about 90% found just once. The sequencing used peripheral blood, collected 28 days after the second dose of the MenACWY control vaccine. These receptors were taken from an adult who received the MenACWY meningococcal vaccine as a control.

V usage is TRBV5-4 and J usage is TRBJ2-2, with 9 nucleotides matching TRBD1. Germline V gene data show CDR1 as SGHNT and CDR2 as YYREEE (reference sequence). CDR3 length: 16 residues. V was pared by 4 bases and J by 1 base, with 5 bases of the junction left unmatched. In DNA, the CDR3 is TGTGCCAGCAGCCCGGGGACAGGGAAGAACACCGGGGAGCTGTTTTTT. It specifies CASSPGTGKNTGELFF.

This chain connects TRBV6-5 to TRBJ2-7, with a possible D match to TRBD2 (5 bases). This CDR3 is 14 amino acids long. Germline V gene sequence: CDR1 MNHEY, CDR2 SVGAGI. The V end lost 5 bases, the J end lost 3 bases, and 14 bases lay between the germline ends. The CDR3 nucleotides are TGTGCCAGCAGTAGATTGGACTCCCACTACGAGCAGTACTTC. Protein sequence: CASSRLDSHYEQYF.

The chain uses TRBV11-2 and TRBJ2-5; D is possibly TRBD1 (5 bases). Germline loops: CDR1 SGHAT, CDR2 FQNNGV. The V gene lost 0 bases and the J gene lost 1 base, with 9 bases spanning the gap. This CDR3 contains 15 residues. CDR3 DNA: TGTGCCAGCAGCTTAGATGGGGCAACCCAAGAGACCCAGTACTTC. This gives the protein CASSLDGATQETQYF.

The chain couples TRBV7-9 to TRBJ1-1; 7 bases map to TRBD1. V lost 7 bases and J lost 1; bases outside the gene matches: 9. Germline V gene sequence: CDR1 SEHNR, CDR2 FQNEAQ (reference sequence). The CDR3 runs to 15 residues. DNA of the CDR3: TGTGCCAGCAACCTAAACAGGGGAAGGAACACTGAAGCTTTCTTT. Translation gives CASNLNRGRNTEAFF.

The V gene is TRBV6-2 or TRBV6-3, the J gene TRBJ1-5; maybe TRBD1 (5 bases). CDR1 MNHEY and CDR2 SVGEGT come from the germline V gene. The CDR3 has 16 amino acids. Trimming stripped 4 bases from V and 3 bases from J, with 16 bases between. The CDR3 coding sequence is TGTGCCAGCAGTTTCTGGGGACTGGAGGCCAATCAGCCCCAGCATTTT. It is translated as CASSFWGLEANQPQHF.

This clone was detected once. The chain links TRBV6-5 to TRBJ1-5, with TRBD1 matching 8 bases. The germline V gene encodes CDR1 MNHEY and CDR2 SVGAGI. This CDR3 has 15 residues. Trimming at V came to 6 bases and at J to 0 bases, leaving 4 bases not matched to a gene. This CDR3 is CASRPQGDSNQPQHF. The CDR3 DNA reads TGTGCCAGCAGACCACAGGGGGATAGCAATCAGCCCCAGCATTTT.

The V and J genes are TRBV2 and TRBJ2-2; TRBD1 aligns across 10 bases. Germline V gene sequence: CDR1 SNHLY, CDR2 FYNNEI. The CDR3 loop spans 14 amino acids. V lost 7 bases, J lost 7 bases, and 6 bases stayed unmatched. The DNA for the CDR3 is TGTGCCAGCAAGCGACAGGGGGCGGGCGGGGAGCTGTTTTTT. It is translated as CASKRQGAGGELFF.

V usage is TRBV3-1 (or the pseudogene TRBV3-2) and J usage is TRBJ1-2, with D tentatively TRBD1 (5 bases). Germline assignment: CDR1 LGHDT and CDR2 YNNKEL (reference sequence). V gave up 2 bases and J gave up 1 base, with 8 bases separating them. The CDR3 consists of 14 residues. CDR3 sequence (DNA): TGTGCCAGCAGCCAACAGGGCTTTAACTATGGCTACACCTTC. Protein product: CASSQQGFNYGYTF.

The chain is built from TRBV19 and TRBJ2-1; 7 bases fit TRBD2. V shed 6 bases and J 5 bases; nucleotides not matched to a gene: 1. Germline CDR1 LNHDA, CDR2 SQIVND (reference sequence). CDR3 size: 12 residues. Here the CDR3 reads CASRGTNNEQFF. The CDR3 DNA sequence: TGTGCCAGTAGGGGGACTAACAATGAGCAGTTCTTC.

The V gene is TRBV27, the J gene TRBJ1-4; the match to TRBD1 covers 9 bases. CDR3 length: 14 amino acids. V shed 5 bases, J shed 5 bases, and the junction held 3 bases outside the gene matches. Germline V gene sequence: CDR1 MNHEY, CDR2 SMNVEV (reference sequence). This CDR3 is CASSDRGLNEKLFF. The CDR3 DNA reads as TGTGCCAGCAGTGACAGGGGGTTAAATGAAAAACTGTTTTTT. Full variable domain (rest looked up from reference TRBV27 and TRBJ1-4): EAQVTQNPRYLITVTGKKLTVTCSQNMNHEYMSWYRQDPGLGLRQIYYSMNVEVTDKGDVPEGYKVSRKEKRNFPLILESPSPNQTSLYFCASSDRGLNEKLFFGSGTQLSVL.

Note on this clone: Other DNA sequences of this sample code for an identical CDR3. The chain combines TRBV19 with TRBJ2-6; no firm D call. The ends were cut back, 7 bases at V and 0 bases at J, with 4 bases in the middle. This CDR3 is built from 13 residues. CDR1 and CDR2 from the germline V gene are LNHDA and SQIVND (reference sequence). CDR3 in DNA: TGTGCCAGTACGAGCTCTGGGGCCAACGTCCTGACTTTC. Translating gives CASTSSGANVLTF.

This rearrangement joins TRBV24-1 to TRBJ2-5; no definite D call. This CDR3 has 15 amino acids. The germline V gene encodes CDR1 KGHDR and CDR2 SFDVKD. V was trimmed by 4 bases and J by 0 bases, leaving 11 bases between them. CDR3 loop: CATSDHGPYQETQYF. CDR3 nucleotides: TGTGCCACCAGTGACCACGGGCCGTACCAAGAGACCCAGTACTTC.